Following are 25 T cell receptor beta chains from one sample sequenced in a study of cytomegalovirus exposure and HLA in healthy donors. The PCR used 60 Vbeta and 13 Jbeta primers. Sequencing used immunoSEQ multiplex PCR; TCRdb keeps in-frame clones, though not all of them. The table has approximately 160,000 clones, approximately 80% seen once. Sequenced: PBMCs. Receptors were obtained from a woman aged 35 to 49 in good health and CMV-seropositive.

The chain joins TRBV29-1 to TRBJ1-2; no clear D gene. Between the trimmed V and J ends, which lost 4 bases and 4 bases, there was a span of 16 bases. CDR1 and CDR2 (germline): SQVTM, ANQGSEA. This CDR3 contains 14 residues. The CDR3 loop reads CSVGAQLGVYGYTF. CDR3 DNA: TGCAGCGTTGGGGCTCAGTTGGGAGTCTATGGCTACACCTTC. The entire variable domain, with the rest obtained from reference TRBV29-1 and TRBJ1-2, is as follows: SAVISQKPSRDICQRGTSLTIQCQVDSQVTMMFWYRQQPGQSLTLIATANQGSEATYESGFVIDKFPISRPNLTFSTLTVSNMSPEDSSIYLCSVGAQLGVYGYTFGSGTRLTVV.

The chain combines TRBV6-4 with TRBJ2-7; possibly TRBD1 for D (5 bases). The V gene's germline CDR1 is MRHNA and CDR2 SNTAGT. V dropped 4 bases and J dropped 0 bases, with 19 bases sitting between them. This CDR3 has 17 residues. In DNA form, the CDR3 reads TGTGCCAGCAGTGTAAACCAGCAGACAGATCTCTCCTACGAGCAGTACTTC. Its translation: CASSVNQQTDLSYEQYF.

This chain links TRBV30 with TRBJ2-7; no definite D call. CDR3 length equals 14 residues. Germline V gene data show CDR1 as GTSNPN and CDR2 as SVGIG (reference sequence). Deletions cut 0 bases from V and 5 bases from J, with 14 bases between. Here the CDR3 DNA reads TGTGCCTGGAGTGTTGGAGCCGGCGGCCACGAGCAGTACTTC. It codes for CAWSVGAGGHEQYF. The full variable domain, rest sourced from reference TRBV30 and TRBJ2-7, is SQTIHQWPATLVQPVGSPLSLECTVEGTSNPNLYWYRQAAGRGLQLLFYSVGIGQISSEVPQNLSASRPQDRQFILSSKKLLLSDSGFYLCAWSVGAGGHEQYFGPGTRLTVT.

This clone appeared a few times. This chain connects TRBV6-5 to TRBJ2-7; 9 nucleotides match TRBD1. Germline loops: CDR1 MNHEY, CDR2 SVGAGI. This CDR3 is 15 amino acids long. Unmatched junction bases numbered 16, after V lost 11 bases and J lost 5 bases. CDR3 nucleotide sequence: TGTGCCCTCCAGCATTCGACAGGGGGATCCCACGAGCAGTACTTC. Residues: CALQHSTGGSHEQYF.

The chain couples TRBV2 to TRBJ1-2, with D perhaps TRBD1 (6 bases). The CDR3 contains 13 residues. The germline CDR1 and CDR2 sequences are SNHLY and FYNNEI. The V end lost 10 bases, the J end lost 1 base, and 13 bases lay between the germline ends. The CDR3 DNA is TGTGCCAACCCAATACAGGGTAACTATGGCTACACCTTC. This sequence encodes CANPIQGNYGYTF.

The chain uses TRBV15 and TRBJ1-1, with 7 bases fitting TRBD1. CDR1 is LNHNV, CDR2 YYDKDF, per germline (reference sequence). This CDR3 is built from 17 residues. Trimming took 0 bases from V and 1 from J; bases not matched to a gene: 8. In nucleotides, the CDR3 is TGTGCCACCAGCAGAGATGAATGGGGACAGACGAACACTGAAGCTTTCTTT. Residues: CATSRDEWGQTNTEAFF.

The chain combines TRBV7-2 with TRBJ2-1, with TRBD2 identical over 12 bases. Losses at the gene ends were 5 bases for V and 9 bases for J; bases not matched to a gene: 11. This CDR3 has 16 amino acids. The germline V gene has CDR1 SGHTA and CDR2 FQGNSA. CDR3 nucleotide sequence: TGTGCCAGCAGCCCAGGGCTAGCGGGGGGGTCGGGTGAGCAGTTCTTC. Translation gives CASSPGLAGGSGEQFF.

This chain links TRBV19 with TRBJ2-1; the D is unclear. Germline CDR1 reads LNHDA; CDR2 reads SQIVND (reference sequence). Trimming took 7 bases from V and 4 from J, leaving 11 bases between them. The CDR3 is made up of 13 amino acids. CDR3 protein: CASMGPVYNEQFF. Written as DNA, the CDR3 is TGTGCCAGTATGGGCCCAGTTTACAATGAGCAGTTCTTC.

CDR3 loop: CASSYSGTSNQPQHF. The CDR3 DNA sequence: TGTGCCAGCAGTTACTCGGGCACTAGCAATCAGCCCCAGCATTTT. V gene TRBV6-5 combines with J gene TRBJ1-5; D is unclear. This CDR3 contains 15 residues. The germline V gene encodes CDR1 MNHEY and CDR2 SVGAGI. Trimming cost V 0 bases and J 0 bases, with 6 bases left between them.

The rearrangement joins TRBV9 to TRBJ2-1, with D maybe TRBD2 (5 bases). This CDR3 is 16 amino acids long. Germline loops: CDR1 SGDLS, CDR2 YYNGEE. The germline V and J ends were trimmed by 0 bases and 10 bases, with 20 bases remaining between them. The CDR3: CASSVGPPTRSGEQFF. Written as DNA, the CDR3 is TGTGCCAGCAGCGTAGGGCCCCCAACCCGATCGGGGGAGCAGTTCTTC.

V gene TRBV7-9 combines with J gene TRBJ1-2; 9 bases are a match to TRBD1. Per the germline V gene, CDR1 is SEHNR and CDR2 is FQNEAQ (reference sequence). V was pared by 5 bases and J by 8 bases, with 12 bases of the junction left unmatched. CDR3 length equals 15 residues. CDR3 loop: CASSPRDRDHRGYTF. CDR3 DNA sequence: TGTGCCAGCAGCCCCCGGGACAGGGATCATCGGGGCTACACCTTC. Supplemented by reference TRBV7-9 and TRBJ1-2, the full variable domain reads DTGVSQNPRHKITKRGQNVTFRCDPISEHNRLYWYRQTLGQGPEFLTYFQNEAQLEKSRLLSDRFSAERPKGSFSTLEIQRTEQGDSAMYLCASSPRDRDHRGYTFGSGTRLTVV.

The J gene is TRBJ2-5, the V gene TRBV7-2; the D gene is possibly TRBD2 (6 bases). Trimming cost V 4 bases and J 4 bases, with 16 bases left between them. The germline V gene encodes CDR1 SGHTA and CDR2 FQGNSA. This CDR3 has 15 amino acids. This CDR3 is CASSSRFGGTETQYF. The CDR3, as DNA: TGTGCCAGCAGCTCCCGATTTGGGGGGACAGAGACCCAGTACTTC. Using reference TRBV7-2 and TRBJ2-5 for the parts outside the CDR3, the full variable domain is GAGVSQSPSNKVTEKGKDVELRCDPISGHTALYWYRQSLGQGLEFLIYFQGNSAPDKSGLPSDRFSAERTGGSVSTLTIQRTQQEDSAVYLCASSSRFGGTETQYFGPGTRLLVL.

This CDR3 is CASRQGEGLNTEAFF. In DNA form, the CDR3 reads TGTGCCAGTAGACAGGGAGAGGGTTTGAACACTGAAGCTTTCTTT. This chain connects TRBV19 to TRBJ1-1; maybe TRBD1 (6 bases). V lost 6 bases and J lost 0, with 14 bases in between. Looked up from germline, CDR1 is LNHDA and CDR2 is SQIVND (reference sequence). The CDR3 runs 15 residues.

The chain uses TRBV4-1 and TRBJ2-5, with D possibly matching TRBD1 (5 bases). The CDR3 runs 12 residues. Germline loops: CDR1 MGHRA, CDR2 YSYEKL. V was trimmed by 7 bases and J by 1 base, leaving 7 bases between them. As DNA, the CDR3 is TGCGCCAGCAAAGGGGTCCAAGAGACCCAGTACTTC. Protein product: CASKGVQETQYF.

The V call is TRBV2, the J call TRBJ2-7, with 10 bases aligning to TRBD1. V trimming: 0 bases; J trimming: 5 bases; junction bases outside the gene matches: 10. CDR1 and CDR2 (germline): SNHLY, FYNNEI. The CDR3 has 17 residues. The CDR3 region has the DNA TGTGCCAGCAGTGAAGCGCAGACAGGGGGCGGTAAGGACGAGCAGTACTTC. Residues: CASSEAQTGGGKDEQYF. Full variable domain (missing parts from reference TRBV2 and TRBJ2-7): EPEVTQTPSHQVTQMGQEVILRCVPISNHLYFYWYRQILGQKVEFLVSFYNNEISEKSEIFDDQFSVERPDGSNFTLKIRSTKLEDSAMYFCASSEAQTGGGKDEQYFGPGTRLTVT.

V and J are TRBV11-2 and TRBJ2-5, with 7 bases that match TRBD1. CDR1 and CDR2 (germline): SGHAT, FQNNGV. The J segment lost 1 base and the V segment lost 5 bases, leaving 7 bases of the junction unmatched. CDR3 length equals 15 residues. The CDR3 DNA follows: TGTGCCAGCAGCCCCGAGGGGGCCTTCCAAGAGACCCAGTACTTC. Translated, it gives CASSPEGAFQETQYF.

V and J are TRBV30 and TRBJ1-4; TRBD1 is a possible D gene (6 bases). The ends were cut back, 3 bases at V and 13 bases at J, with 18 bases in the middle. The CDR3 totals 13 residues. CDR1 and CDR2 from the germline V gene are GTSNPN and SVGIG (reference sequence). The CDR3 loop is CAWSRTALRGLFF. The DNA of the CDR3 is TGTGCCTGGAGCCGGACAGCCCTTAGAGGACTGTTTTTT.

This clone was seen a single time. This rearrangement joins TRBV9 to TRBJ2-1, with 9 bases lining up with TRBD2. Per the germline V gene, CDR1 is SGDLS and CDR2 is YYNGEE. With 1 base clipped from V and 4 bases from J, the junction kept 3 bases outside the gene matches. The CDR3 has 15 amino acids. CDR3 sequence reads: CASSVNLAGYNEQFF. CDR3 sequence (DNA): TGTGCCAGCAGCGTAAATCTAGCGGGGTACAATGAGCAGTTCTTC.

The V call is TRBV7-9, the J call TRBJ1-2, with unresolved D. The CDR3 spans 11 residues. Trimming took 6 bases from V and 2 from J, leaving 4 bases between them. CDR1 and CDR2 (germline): SEHNR, FQNEAQ (reference sequence). The CDR3 coding sequence is TGTGCCAGCAGTGAGAACTATGGCTACACCTTC. It encodes CASSENYGYTF.

The chain couples TRBV5-6 to TRBJ1-3, with 10 bases aligning to TRBD1. Germline CDR1 SGHDT, CDR2 YYEEEE. V was pared by 6 bases and J by 0 bases, with 12 bases of the junction left unmatched. CDR3 length: 18 residues. The CDR3 DNA reads TGTGCCAGCATCCTGCTTGGGGACAGGGGCCTCTCTGGAAACACCATATATTTT. Protein sequence: CASILLGDRGLSGNTIYF.

The chain uses TRBV28 and TRBJ1-1; 11 bases match TRBD1. With V trimmed by 3 bases and J by 11 bases, 11 bases remained unmatched. The CDR3 covers 15 residues. Germline loops: CDR1 MDHEN, CDR2 SYDVKM. The CDR3 here is CASSFQRTGGGFAFF. Here the CDR3 DNA reads TGTGCCAGCAGTTTCCAACGGACAGGGGGCGGGTTTGCTTTCTTT.

The genes are TRBV10-3 and TRBJ1-2, with a tentative D call TRBD1 (5 bases). CDR1 is ENHRY, CDR2 SYGVKD, per germline. Trimming left V 8 bases short and J 6 bases short, with 10 bases between. This CDR3 spans 11 amino acids. The CDR3 loop reads CAIGGDHGYTF. In DNA, the CDR3 is TGTGCCATCGGGGGGGACCATGGCTACACCTTC.

This clone was seen a few times. The rearrangement links TRBV30 to TRBJ2-6, with a tentative D call TRBD1 (5 bases). The CDR3 has 15 residues. The V end lost 0 bases, the J end lost 4 bases, and 10 bases lay between the germline ends. The germline V gene encodes CDR1 GTSNPN and CDR2 SVGIG (reference sequence). The CDR3 DNA follows: TGTGCCTGGAGTGTACCAGGGTTGGGGGCCAACGTCCTGACTTTC. Amino acid sequence: CAWSVPGLGANVLTF.

The rearrangement uses TRBV5-1 and TRBJ1-5; D is unclear. With 7 bases removed from V and 1 base from J, the gap between germline ends came to 9 bases. CDR1 and CDR2 from the germline V gene are SGHRS and YFSETQ. This CDR3 has 13 residues. The CDR3 region is CASGEDSNQPQHF. In DNA, the CDR3 is TGCGCCAGCGGGGAGGACAGCAATCAGCCCCAGCATTTT.

This clone was recorded a few times. This rearrangement joins TRBV10-2 to TRBJ1-4; no firm D call. The germline V and J ends were trimmed by 2 bases and 8 bases, with 15 bases remaining between them. The germline V gene has CDR1 WSHSY and CDR2 SAAADI. The CDR3 runs 15 residues. The CDR3 spells CASSEVVPTWEKLFF. CDR3 sequence (DNA): TGCGCCAGCAGTGAGGTAGTTCCAACTTGGGAAAAACTGTTTTTT.